This TCR beta chain was documented in a study of CD8+CD57+ T cells in acquired aplastic anemia. Study in general: Sorted cells (CD4+ and CD8+) yielded DNA amounts that averaged 3.2 ug.

Only patients with CD8+CD57+ cell expansion on flow cytometry were chosen for sequencing. The study sampled blood from patients who had received no therapy. Genomic DNA served as template for TCR beta VDJ and CDR3 profiling. From the reads, TCRdb called clonotypes with MiXCR, one entry per CDR3 protein. The sample has around 200,000 distinct CDR3 sequences; roughly half are singletons. This CDR3 has 14 amino acids. V was pared by 2 bases and J by 1 base, with 2 bases of the junction left unmatched. Germline V lookup: CDR1 SGHRS, CDR2 YFSETQ. The TCR comes from a human donor with aplastic anemia. The chain uses TRBV5-1 and TRBJ1-1; 7 positions match TRBD1. The source material was sorted CD4+, CD8+, or CD8+CD57+ T cells (not recorded which) from PBMCs. This CDR3 is CASSFGQANTEAFF. The CDR3 DNA sequence: TGCGCCAGCAGCTTCGGACAGGCGAACACTGAAGCTTTCTTT.